This is a list of T cell receptor beta chains from one sample in a study of post-analysis software for immune sequencing data. TCRdb recomputed calls from the PCR reads with MiXCR, one row per CDR3 protein. This sample has fewer than 550,000 distinct CDR3 sequences, with around 34% found just once. The sample consisted of blood. The receptor set was obtained from a girl under 18 with multiple sclerosis. The CDR3 runs from the conserved cysteine through the conserved F or W. Fields, in order: V gene, CDR3 length, J gene, clone size, D gene, CDR3 protein, CDR3 DNA. D genes are given only for firm matches. Clone sizes are given selectively: once, few, many, or a class where the clone is expanded.

V gene: TRBV29-1; CDR3 length: 11; J gene: TRBJ1-2; clone size: .; D gene: .; CDR3 protein: CSVRGSYGYTF; CDR3 DNA: TGCAGCGTACGAGGGAGCTATGGCTACACCTTC
V gene: TRBV20-1; CDR3 length: 17; J gene: TRBJ2-6; clone size: .; D gene: TRBD1; CDR3 protein: CSARSTGQGSGANVLTF; CDR3 DNA: TGCAGTGCTAGATCCACAGGACAGGGCTCTGGGGCCAACGTCCTGACTTTC
V gene: TRBV5-1; CDR3 length: 15; J gene: TRBJ1-5; clone size: .; D gene: .; CDR3 protein: CASSWAGVPNQPQHF; CDR3 DNA: TGCGCCAGCAGCTGGGCAGGGGTCCCCAATCAGCCCCAGCATTTT
V gene: TRBV18; CDR3 length: 17; J gene: TRBJ2-3; clone size: few; D gene: TRBD2; CDR3 protein: CASSPLPASGVTDTQYF; CDR3 DNA: TGTGCCAGCTCACCACTTCCGGCTAGCGGGGTCACAGATACGCAGTATTTT
V gene: TRBV14; CDR3 length: 14; J gene: TRBJ2-7; clone size: few; D gene: .; CDR3 protein: CASSQAMGAYEQYF; CDR3 DNA: TGTGCCAGCAGCCAAGCGATGGGCGCCTACGAGCAGTACTTC
V gene: TRBV9; CDR3 length: 17; J gene: TRBJ1-5; clone size: .; D gene: .; CDR3 protein: CASSGGRGGGGNQPQHF; CDR3 DNA: TGTGCCAGCAGCGGGGGAAGGGGTGGGGGAGGCAATCAGCCCCAGCATTTT
V gene: TRBV11-2; CDR3 length: 17; J gene: TRBJ1-6; clone size: once; D gene: .; CDR3 protein: CASSLRIPGRSATPLHF; CDR3 DNA: TGTGCCAGCAGCTTAAGAATCCCGGGACGGAGTGCGACACCCCTCCACTTT
V gene: TRBV4-1; CDR3 length: 15; J gene: TRBJ2-1; clone size: .; D gene: TRBD1; CDR3 protein: CASSRLQGGFNGQFF; CDR3 DNA: TGCGCCAGCAGCCGGCTACAGGGGGGATTCAATGGGCAGTTCTTC
V gene: TRBV6-5; CDR3 length: 17; J gene: TRBJ2-1; clone size: .; D gene: TRBD1; CDR3 protein: CASSYLDRGRPRNEQFF; CDR3 DNA: TGTGCCAGCAGTTACCTCGACAGGGGGCGCCCCAGGAATGAGCAGTTCTTC
V gene: TRBV6-1; CDR3 length: 15; J gene: TRBJ1-1; clone size: .; D gene: .; CDR3 protein: CASSPDGGRGTEAFF; CDR3 DNA: TGTGCCAGCAGTCCCGACGGGGGGCGGGGGACTGAAGCTTTCTTT
V gene: TRBV7-2; CDR3 length: 16; J gene: TRBJ2-5; clone size: few; D gene: TRBD2; CDR3 protein: CASSSYALAGSETQYF; CDR3 DNA: TGTGCCAGCAGCTCTTACGCACTAGCGGGGTCTGAGACCCAGTACTTC
V gene: TRBV3-1; CDR3 length: 11; J gene: TRBJ2-5; clone size: .; D gene: .; CDR3 protein: CASSQGEAQYF; CDR3 DNA: TGTGCCAGCAGCCAGGGAGAGGCCCAGTACTTC
V gene: TRBV11-2; CDR3 length: 15; J gene: TRBJ2-7; clone size: .; D gene: .; CDR3 protein: CASSRGQFKDDEQYF; CDR3 DNA: TGTGCCAGCAGCCGTGGACAGTTTAAAGACGACGAGCAGTACTTC
V gene: TRBV6-5; CDR3 length: 12; J gene: TRBJ2-7; clone size: few; D gene: .; CDR3 protein: CASSTSAYEQYF; CDR3 DNA: TGTGCCAGCAGCACCAGTGCCTACGAGCAGTACTTC
V gene: TRBV7-9; CDR3 length: 18; J gene: TRBJ2-4; clone size: .; D gene: TRBD1; CDR3 protein: CASSSGTGFVGAKNIQYF; CDR3 DNA: TGTGCCAGCAGCTCCGGGACAGGGTTCGTGGGAGCCAAAAACATTCAGTACTTC
V gene: TRBV7-6; CDR3 length: 17; J gene: TRBJ2-1; clone size: few; D gene: TRBD2; CDR3 protein: CASRSSGLLSSYNEQFF; CDR3 DNA: TGTGCCAGCAGATCTAGCGGGCTGCTCAGCTCCTACAATGAGCAGTTCTTC
V gene: TRBV29-1; CDR3 length: 14; J gene: TRBJ2-2; clone size: .; D gene: .; CDR3 protein: CSVERWGNTGELFF; CDR3 DNA: TGCAGCGTTGAGAGGTGGGGGAACACCGGGGAGCTGTTTTTT
V gene: TRBV11-3; CDR3 length: 13; J gene: TRBJ2-7; clone size: .; D gene: TRBD1; CDR3 protein: CASSLSGQFEQYF; CDR3 DNA: TGTGCCAGCAGCTTGTCGGGACAGTTCGAGCAGTACTTC
V gene: TRBV28; CDR3 length: 15; J gene: TRBJ1-2; clone size: few; D gene: TRBD1; CDR3 protein: CASTPPDRGKGGYTF; CDR3 DNA: TGTGCCAGCACCCCACCCGACAGGGGGAAGGGTGGCTACACCTTC
V gene: TRBV5-1; CDR3 length: 15; J gene: TRBJ1-5; clone size: .; D gene: TRBD1; CDR3 protein: CASSLGWDRNQPQHF; CDR3 DNA: TGCGCCAGCAGCTTGGGGTGGGACAGAAATCAGCCCCAGCATTTT
V gene: TRBV10-3; CDR3 length: 15; J gene: TRBJ1-2; clone size: few; D gene: TRBD1; CDR3 protein: CAISESWTTRGGYTF; CDR3 DNA: TGTGCCATCAGTGAGTCGTGGACAACCAGGGGGGGCTACACCTTC
V gene: TRBV13; CDR3 length: 14; J gene: TRBJ2-3; clone size: few; D gene: .; CDR3 protein: CASSPRGVPDTQYF; CDR3 DNA: TGTGCCAGCAGCCCAAGGGGAGTCCCAGATACGCAGTATTTT
V gene: TRBV5-5; CDR3 length: 15; J gene: TRBJ2-1; clone size: .; D gene: .; CDR3 protein: CASSLELLPPSEQFF; CDR3 DNA: TGTGCCAGCAGCTTGGAACTACTACCCCCAAGTGAGCAGTTCTTC
V gene: TRBV3-1; CDR3 length: 14; J gene: TRBJ1-2; clone size: .; D gene: TRBD1; CDR3 protein: CASSQEVRGLGYTF; CDR3 DNA: TGTGCCAGCAGCCAAGAAGTCAGGGGGCTCGGCTACACCTTC
V gene: TRBV11-2; CDR3 length: 17; J gene: TRBJ1-2; clone size: .; D gene: TRBD1; CDR3 protein: CASSLGGTGTLSYGYTF; CDR3 DNA: TGTGCCAGCAGCTTAGGAGGGACAGGCACCCTTAGCTATGGCTACACCTTC
V gene: TRBV20-1; CDR3 length: 15; J gene: TRBJ1-4; clone size: .; D gene: TRBD1; CDR3 protein: CSARDPGQGNEKLFF; CDR3 DNA: TGCAGTGCTAGGGATCCGGGACAGGGTAATGAAAAACTGTTTTTT
V gene: TRBV7-2; CDR3 length: 16; J gene: TRBJ2-1; clone size: few; D gene: .; CDR3 protein: CASSLAPGSSYNEQFF; CDR3 DNA: TGTGCCAGCAGCTTAGCCCCGGGGTCCTCCTACAATGAGCAGTTCTTC
V gene: TRBV6-6; CDR3 length: 13; J gene: TRBJ2-5; clone size: .; D gene: .; CDR3 protein: CASSYWGGETRYF; CDR3 DNA: TGTGCCAGCAGTTACTGGGGTGGCGAGACCCGGTACTTC
V gene: TRBV13; CDR3 length: 17; J gene: TRBJ2-3; clone size: .; D gene: .; CDR3 protein: CASSFGSFSASTDTQYF; CDR3 DNA: TGTGCCAGCAGCTTCGGATCCTTCTCTGCTAGCACAGATACGCAGTATTTT
V gene: TRBV12-3/TRBV12-4; CDR3 length: 16; J gene: TRBJ2-1; clone size: .; D gene: TRBD1; CDR3 protein: CASSSSGTGIRNEQFF; CDR3 DNA: TGTGCCAGCAGTTCCTCCGGGACAGGGATCAGGAATGAGCAGTTCTTC
V gene: TRBV3-1; CDR3 length: 14; J gene: TRBJ1-2; clone size: few; D gene: .; CDR3 protein: CASNHRSTNYGYTF; CDR3 DNA: TGTGCCAGCAATCACAGGTCGACTAACTATGGCTACACCTTC
V gene: TRBV6-7; CDR3 length: 14; J gene: TRBJ1-1; clone size: .; D gene: .; CDR3 protein: CASSYIRVNTEAFF; CDR3 DNA: TGTGCCAGCAGTTACATCAGGGTCAACACTGAAGCTTTCTTT
V gene: TRBV12-3/TRBV12-4; CDR3 length: 15; J gene: TRBJ2-1; clone size: few; D gene: .; CDR3 protein: CASSFGGRSYNEQFF; CDR3 DNA: TGTGCCAGCAGTTTTGGGGGGCGCTCCTACAATGAGCAGTTCTTC
V gene: TRBV10-3; CDR3 length: 15; J gene: TRBJ2-7; clone size: .; D gene: .; CDR3 protein: CAISEVAGAYNEQYF; CDR3 DNA: TGTGCCATCAGTGAGGTGGCGGGGGCCTACAATGAGCAGTACTTC
V gene: TRBV6-2/TRBV6-3; CDR3 length: 15; J gene: TRBJ2-6; clone size: .; D gene: .; CDR3 protein: CASSYLISGANVLTF; CDR3 DNA: TGTGCCAGCAGTTACCTCATCTCTGGGGCCAACGTCCTGACTTTC
V gene: TRBV20-1; CDR3 length: 12; J gene: TRBJ2-1; clone size: few; D gene: .; CDR3 protein: CSATGTPNEQFF; CDR3 DNA: TGCAGTGCTACAGGGACCCCCAATGAGCAGTTCTTC
V gene: TRBV7-9; CDR3 length: 18; J gene: TRBJ2-1; clone size: .; D gene: TRBD2; CDR3 protein: CASSSGLAGDQLYNGQFF; CDR3 DNA: TGTGCCAGCAGCTCGGGACTAGCGGGGGACCAACTTTACAATGGGCAGTTCTTC
V gene: TRBV20-1; CDR3 length: 17; J gene: TRBJ2-3; clone size: few; D gene: TRBD2; CDR3 protein: CSASPPHHSGGTDTQYF; CDR3 DNA: TGCAGTGCTAGTCCGCCGCACCATAGCGGGGGGACAGATACGCAGTATTTT
V gene: TRBV3-1; CDR3 length: 16; J gene: TRBJ2-1; clone size: .; D gene: .; CDR3 protein: CASSSTGRGALDEQFF; CDR3 DNA: TGTGCCAGCAGTTCCACGGGTAGGGGGGCCCTCGATGAGCAGTTCTTC
V gene: TRBV9; CDR3 length: 13; J gene: TRBJ2-7; clone size: many; D gene: .; CDR3 protein: CASSVGGNYEQYF; CDR3 DNA: TGTGCCAGCAGCGTAGGGGGGAATTACGAGCAGTACTTC
V gene: TRBV7-2; CDR3 length: 17; J gene: TRBJ2-5; clone size: few; D gene: TRBD2; CDR3 protein: CASSRIPGSGGTKTQYF; CDR3 DNA: TGTGCCAGCAGCCGAATCCCGGGTAGCGGGGGTACGAAGACCCAGTACTTC